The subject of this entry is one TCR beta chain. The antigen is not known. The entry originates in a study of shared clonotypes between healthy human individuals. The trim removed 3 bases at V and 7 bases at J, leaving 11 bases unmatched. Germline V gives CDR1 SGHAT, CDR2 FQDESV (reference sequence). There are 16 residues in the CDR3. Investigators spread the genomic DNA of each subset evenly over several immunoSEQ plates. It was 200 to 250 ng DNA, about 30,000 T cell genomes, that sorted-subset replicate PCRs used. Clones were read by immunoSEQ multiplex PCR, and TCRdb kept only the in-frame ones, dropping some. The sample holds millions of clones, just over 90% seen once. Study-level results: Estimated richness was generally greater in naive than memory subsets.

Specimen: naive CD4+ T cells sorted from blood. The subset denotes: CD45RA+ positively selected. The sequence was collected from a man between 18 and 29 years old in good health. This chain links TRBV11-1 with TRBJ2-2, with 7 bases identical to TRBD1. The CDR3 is CASSFRFGQVLGELFF. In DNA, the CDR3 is TGTGCCAGCAGCTTTAGGTTTGGACAGGTCCTCGGGGAGCTGTTTTTT.